This T cell receptor beta chain emerged from a study of T-cell memory formation after mild COVID-19. Across the whole study: Among the donors, TCR clusters were largely specific to each donor.

Findings and caveats of the study: Researchers found some responding clones in pre-infection memory, a sign that cross-reactive memory joined. Contracting clones, day 15 to 85, had balanced CD4/CD8, and later expanders favored CD4+.

TCRdb ran MiXCR on the 5' RACE reads and lists one entry per CDR3 protein. The table lists hundreds of thousands of distinct CDR3 sequences, over 15% of them singletons. A word on this clonotype: Antigen specificity is unknown.

Germline V CDR1 and CDR2: SGHAT, FQNNGV. V shed 5 bases and J shed 6 bases, with 16 bases lying between them. The CDR3 length is 14 residues. This sequence joins TRBV11-2 and TRBJ1-1; possible D gene TRBD1, 5 bases. The TCR originated in an adult woman who had mild COVID-19 (a few samples of this study predate the infection). Cell type and time point are not known. The sample consisted of PBMCs or a T cell subset sorted from them (not recorded which). The CDR3 sequence is CASSRGHTRSEAFF. CDR3 DNA sequence: TGTGCCAGCAGCCGCGGACACACCCGATCTGAAGCTTTCTTT.